The sequence of this T cell receptor beta chain was determined in a study of CD8+ T cells in alopecia areata. Study-level information: Patients received oral tofacitinib, 5 to 10 mg twice daily, for moderate-to-severe alopecia areata. Patients in the study were on tofacitinib for 6 to 18 months, then off it for 6 months.

CDR1 is SGHRS and CDR2 is YFSETQ in the germline V gene. Trimming removed 0 bases at V and 9 bases at J, with 13 bases between. This CDR3 has 14 residues. General study points: Normal scalp had lower clonality than lesional scalp, with alopecia totalis/universalis lesions showing this most strongly.

The sequencing template was cDNA reverse transcribed from extracted RNA. The method was immunoSEQ multiplex PCR; TCRdb's version includes in-frame clones alone and lacks a portion of them. The table lists about 120,000 clones, about two fifths of them singletons. This clone appeared a few times. What it binds is unknown. The receptor comes from a human donor with alopecia areata. The sample consisted of CD4+ T cells sorted from blood. The V call is TRBV5-1, the J call TRBJ2-1; D unclear. CDR3 coding DNA: TGCGCCAGCAGCTTGGCCGCCCAGAGCAGTGAGCAGTTCTTC. This translates into CASSLAAQSSEQFF.